The rows below give T cell receptor beta chains drawn from one sample of a study of control samples from healthy donors and cancer patients. The data were produced by immunoSEQ multiplex PCR, yet TCRdb's version contains in-frame clones alone and is incomplete. Here the sample spans roughly 170,000 clones, about 91% being singletons. Sequencing was done on a sample of blood. The origin of the receptors is a woman younger than 45 in good health. Both conserved end residues are trimmed from each CDR3. A clone size is listed for some rows: how often the clone was seen (once, few, many), or a class if it is expanded.

V	size	J	CDR3
TRBV5-4	NA	TRBJ2-3	ASSFDRGTDTQY
TRBV19	NA	TRBJ1-5	ASSGPPGQPQH
TRBV5-1	NA	TRBJ2-6	ASSPGVSGANVLT
TRBV30	NA	TRBJ1-3	AWARGASGNTIY
TRBV5-1	NA	TRBJ1-1	ASSQGVNTEAF
TRBV5-1	NA	TRBJ1-1	ASSLDGSQSHTEAF
TRBV5-1	NA	TRBJ2-6	ASSDDKTSGANVLT
TRBV6-1	NA	TRBJ1-4	ASSDATLYEKLF
TRBV5-4	NA	TRBJ1-2	ASSFWTGENYGYT
TRBV27	NA	TRBJ2-7	ASRQGNYEQY
TRBV27	NA	TRBJ2-1	ASTERGGRSYNEQF
TRBV7-6	NA	TRBJ2-4	ASSPGTGGVYGNIQY
TRBV30	NA	TRBJ2-2	AWSRQGAGELF
TRBV19	once	TRBJ1-4	ASSIKRTIEGEKLF
TRBV7-8	NA	TRBJ1-5	ASSLSGESERGQPQH
TRBV29-1	NA	TRBJ1-2	SVERRHYGYT
TRBV2	NA	TRBJ2-2	ASSEGGGTTGELF
TRBV6-5	NA	TRBJ1-1	ASSYSTGSRNTEAF
TRBV15	once	TRBJ2-3	ATSRSGTRTDTQY
TRBV2	NA	TRBJ2-7	ASSKGTLEQY
TRBV19	NA	TRBJ1-2	ASNEGGSGSYGYT
TRBV2	NA	TRBJ2-5	ASSEHRYAGETQY
TRBV7-9	NA	TRBJ1-2	ASTGDRSYGYT
TRBV18	NA	TRBJ1-4	ASSPRWDATNEKLF
TRBV5-1	NA	TRBJ1-3	ASSLRGAPGNTIY
TRBV5-1	NA	TRBJ1-1	ASSLGQVDTEAF
TRBV28	few	TRBJ1-2	ASSPSRNWSGYT
TRBV7-2	once	TRBJ2-1	ASKSIQGGMSNEQF
TRBV3-1/TRBV3-2	NA	TRBJ1-1	ASSPLNTEAF
TRBV3-1/TRBV3-2	once	TRBJ2-2	ASSPSSGRAGELF
TRBV9	NA	TRBJ2-6	ASSVIGSGANVLT
TRBV12-3/TRBV12-4	NA	TRBJ2-7	ASSSLMGEQY
TRBV19	NA	TRBJ1-1	ASNPSPNTEAF
TRBV13	NA	TRBJ2-2	ASSIRDRRTGELF
TRBV6-1	once	TRBJ1-5	ASSEAGNRLLNQPQH
TRBV30	NA	TRBJ1-2	AWRGVPGGGYT
TRBV25-1	few	TRBJ1-1	ASSEWSRDTEAF
TRBV18	NA	TRBJ2-5	ASSPYRSSDQETQY
TRBV5-1	NA	TRBJ2-5	ASSLGEFQETQY
TRBV19	NA	TRBJ1-2	ASSFKGQGWYGYT
TRBV10-3	NA	TRBJ1-1	ASYTGNTEAF
TRBV29-1	NA	TRBJ1-1	SVGSSGLTEAF
TRBV15	NA	TRBJ2-5	ATSGVRGRTTIQETQY
TRBV19	NA	TRBJ1-1	ASNRDRVGEAF
TRBV5-1	NA	TRBJ2-1	ASSLRAGGNEQF
TRBV10-3	NA	TRBJ1-2	AISESPSRQGLSGYT
TRBV7-9	few	TRBJ2-1	ASSILADSYNEQF
TRBV5-1	NA	TRBJ1-2	ASSLARGYGYT
TRBV24-1	NA	TRBJ2-7	ATSDFTDTGTYEQY